The 10 T cell receptor beta chains below all came from one sample that was sequenced in a study of blood T cells in healthy people across ages. It was with a sample-barcoded 5' primer and a J-beta primer mix that a second PCR of roughly 6 to 12 cycles was run. TCRdb redid the calling of the 5' RACE reads with MiXCR, one entry per CDR3 protein. Of 1 million or so distinct CDR3 sequences listed, roughly a quarter are singletons. These data also featured in a second study, about T cells of mothers and their children.

Sequencing input: blood. These receptors all stem from a girl aged 2 to 9 in good health.

This clonotype was seen only a few times. The V and J genes are TRBV4-3 and TRBJ2-6, with 9 nucleotides matching TRBD1. Losses at the gene ends were 5 bases for V and 2 bases for J; bases not matched to a gene: 1. Germline V CDR1 and CDR2: LGHNA, YSLEER. This CDR3 has 15 amino acids. DNA for the CDR3: TGCGCCAGCAGCGACAGGGGGGCTGGGGCCAACGTCCTGACTTTC. This translates into CASSDRGAGANVLTF.

This chain links TRBV5-8 with TRBJ2-3, with D perhaps TRBD1 or TRBD2 (6 bases each). V was cut by 5 bases and J by 0 bases, with 10 bases left in between. This CDR3 comprises 14 residues. Germline V gene lookup returns CDR1 SGHTS and CDR2 YDEGEE. The CDR3 protein is CASRVGGSTDTQYF. The CDR3 nucleotides read TGTGCCAGCAGGGTCGGGGGCAGCACAGATACGCAGTATTTT.

The rearrangement joins TRBV20-1 to TRBJ2-7; 10 positions match TRBD2. Trimming at V came to 1 base and at J to 2 bases, leaving 5 bases not matched to a gene. The CDR3 runs 15 residues. Germline V gives CDR1 DFQATT, CDR2 SNEGSKA (reference sequence). CDR3 region: CSARGLLAGTYEQYF. CDR3 sequence (DNA): TGCAGTGCTAGAGGTTTACTAGCGGGAACCTACGAGCAGTACTTC.

Here the CDR3 reads CASSSGPVGQPQHF. CDR3 DNA: TGTGCCAGCAGTTCGGGGCCGGTGGGTCAGCCCCAGCATTTT. The rearrangement links TRBV12-3 or TRBV12-4 to TRBJ1-5; tentative D call: TRBD1 (5 bases). V gave up 4 bases and J gave up 6 bases, with 13 bases separating them. This CDR3 is 14 amino acids long.

The chain is built from TRBV29-1 and TRBJ1-2, with D possibly matching TRBD1 (5 bases). The CDR3 loop spans 13 amino acids. V lost 5 bases and J 4 bases, leaving 14 bases between the germline ends. Germline CDR1 reads SQVTM; CDR2 reads ANQGSEA. The CDR3 loop is CSVRTLLSYGYTF. The CDR3 nucleotides read TGCAGCGTTCGGACATTGCTCTCCTATGGCTACACCTTC.

In its sample, this clonotype was seen a few times. DNA of the CDR3: TGCGCCAGCAGCTTGGGCCCCTCAACAGGGCCACCCTACGAGCAGTACTTC. Its protein product is CASSLGPSTGPPYEQYF. The chain is built from TRBV5-1 and TRBJ2-7, with TRBD1 as a possible D gene (6 bases). The V end was cut by 0 bases, the J end by 2 bases, with 18 bases between. The CDR3 is 17 residues long. Germline CDR1 and CDR2: SGHRS and YFSETQ.

The V and J genes are TRBV5-1 and TRBJ2-7, with D possibly being TRBD1 (5 bases). Trimming shortened V by 0 bases and J by 3 bases, and 13 bases separated the two germline ends. The CDR3 totals 15 residues. Germline lookup yields CDR1 SGHRS and CDR2 YFSETQ. The CDR3 loop reads CASSLDPGWDYEQYF. The CDR3 nucleotides read TGCGCCAGCAGCTTGGATCCAGGGTGGGACTACGAGCAGTACTTC.

J is TRBJ2-7 and V is TRBV7-2; unclear D gene. This CDR3 spans 14 amino acids. The germline gives CDR1 SGHTA, CDR2 FQGNSA. The germline V and J ends were trimmed by 5 bases and 3 bases, with 14 bases remaining between them. CDR3 protein: CASSLTQSHYEQYF. CDR3 in DNA: TGTGCCAGCAGCCTTACGCAAAGCCACTACGAGCAGTACTTC.

Remarks on this clonotype: At one boundary the junction diverges from the germline segment, which might be a read error. The chain joins TRBV12-3 or TRBV12-4 to TRBJ2-1; 8 positions match TRBD2. The CDR3 is 15 residues long. The CDR3 loop is CAGSSYSGNYNEQFF. In DNA, the CDR3 is TGTGCCGGCAGTTCGTATAGCGGGAACTACAATGAGCAGTTCTTC.

The chain uses TRBV3-1 and TRBJ1-1; D is ambiguous. The CDR3 consists of 15 residues. V lost 1 base and J lost 3, with 12 bases in between. The germline CDR1 and CDR2 sequences are LGHDT and YNNKEL (reference sequence). CDR3 residues: CASSQGPLGDTEAFF. The CDR3 nucleotides read TGTGCCAGCAGCCAAGGGCCACTCGGGGACACTGAAGCTTTCTTT.